This TCR beta chain is drawn from a study of CXCR3-negative and CXCR3-positive naive CD8 T cells. In the case of this clonotype: Antigen unknown.

UMI-tagged TRB cDNA libraries were built via 5' RACE. Reanalyzing the 5' RACE reads, TCRdb keeps one entry per CDR3 protein, without DNA. With over 95,000 distinct CDR3 sequences in the sample, the ten largest clones hold about 0.34%. Each CD8+ T cell subset was flow-sorted in triplicate. Every sort contained approximately 290,000 cells. Identification of naive CD8+ T cells rested on CD45RO-CCR7+CD27+CD95- status. Germline values: CDR1 DFQATT, CDR2 SNEGSKA (reference sequence). The CDR3 runs to 13 residues. Notes on the study in general: Similar levels of surface CD5 were seen between naive subsets; TCR strength was inferred from TRB CDR3 properties. More hydrophobic TRB CDR3s were found in CXCR3-positive naive cells than in CXCR3-negative naive cells.

The chain links TRBV20-1 to TRBJ2-3; the D gene TCRdb calls, TRBD2, cannot be checked with no DNA. The source is a human donor in good health. Some clones in this sample may be carry-over from other donors' samples. Sample: naive CXCR3+ CD8+ T cells from blood. The subset denotes: CD45RO-CCR7+CD27+CD95- naive CD8+ T cells expressing CXCR3 (TNR3+). The CDR3 sequence is CSARGRGRDTQYF.